This T cell receptor beta chain was sequenced during a study of blood T cell repertoires in COVID-19. Germline V CDR1 and CDR2: SGHKS, YYEKEE (reference sequence). The CDR3 contains 16 residues. V gave up 4 bases and J gave up 7 bases, with 18 bases separating them. Assay: immunoSEQ multiplex PCR; the TCRdb copy retains only in-frame clones and omits some. Among around 450,000 clones listed, around 90% were seen once. Sequenced material: PBMCs or T cells enriched from blood (not recorded which). The J gene is TRBJ1-6, the V gene TRBV5-5; D is possibly TRBD1 (6 bases). The TCR was taken from a man in his late teens or twenties who had recovered from COVID-19. The CDR3 coding sequence is TGTGCCAGCAGCGGGAGGGACAACGAGTGGAATTCACCCCTCCACTTT. Protein sequence: CASSGRDNEWNSPLHF.